This paragraph covers one TCR beta chain sequence. These data are taken from a study of blood T cell repertoires in COVID-19. CDR3 length equals 12 residues. Unmatched junction bases numbered 3, after V lost 3 bases and J lost 8 bases. The assay was immunoSEQ multiplex PCR, and TCRdb's table has in-frame clones only and misses some. In the table there are some 200,000 clones, 82% of which are singletons. The J gene is TRBJ1-1, the V gene TRBV12-3 or TRBV12-4, with 7 nucleotides matching TRBD1. Sequenced material: PBMCs or T cells enriched from blood (not recorded which). The clonotype originates from a man in his forties who had recovered from COVID-19. CDR3 sequence (DNA): TGTGCCAGCAGTTTGGGGACAGCCGAAGCTTTCTTT. Translation: CASSLGTAEAFF.